Each of the 4 T cell receptor beta chains below was sequenced from the same sample in a study of patients and donors after allogeneic stem cell transplantation (dated by TCRdb to the early 2020s). The library relied on RT-PCR. Instrument used: NextSeq 550. Clones were called with MiXCR by TCRdb after fastp trimmed the public reads at Q25, and only in-frame beta chains were retained. Rows are unified per CDR3 protein, each entry keeping the most common DNA and genes. In this sample the table shows about 200,000 distinct CDR3 sequences, around two fifths of which occur a single time. The top ten constitute roughly 10% of the sample. What was sequenced was blood, either unsorted or a sorted T cell fraction (not recorded which). These receptors were collected from a human donor who was either an allogeneic HSCT recipient or a stem cell or donor lymphocyte infusion donor (not recorded which). It is not recorded whose cells these are; they may come from a transplant donor.

This clonotype was counted a few times. The V call is TRBV12-3 or TRBV12-4, the J call TRBJ2-1; 10 bases match TRBD1. J lost 3 bases, V lost 4 bases, and 3 bases had no gene match. The CDR3 has 15 amino acids. The CDR3 region has the DNA TGTGCCAGCAGTTCCCGGGACAGGGGCTACAATGAGCAGTTCTTC. This codes for CASSSRDRGYNEQFF.

The chain joins TRBV10-3 to TRBJ1-2; perhaps TRBD1 as D (5 bases). CDR3 length: 12 residues. The germline V gene has CDR1 ENHRY and CDR2 SYGVKD. Trimming stripped 8 bases from V and 1 base from J, with 8 bases between. Here the CDR3 DNA reads TGTGCCATCGCAGGGATTAACTATGGCTACACCTTC. Residues: CAIAGINYGYTF.

This clonotype turned up a few times. This sequence joins TRBV9 and TRBJ2-2; 10 bases align to TRBD1. Germline V lookup: CDR1 SGDLS, CDR2 YYNGEE. This CDR3 has 17 residues. With V trimmed by 0 bases and J by 8 bases, 10 bases remained unmatched. CDR3 sequence: CASSVAPGQGFKGELFF. CDR3 in DNA: TGTGCCAGCAGCGTAGCACCGGGACAGGGGTTCAAGGGGGAGCTGTTTTTT.

This clonotype was counted only a few times. V and J are TRBV10-3 and TRBJ1-1; unclear D gene. The germline V and J ends were trimmed by 3 bases and 4 bases, with 12 bases remaining between them. The CDR3 is made up of 14 amino acids. Germline V CDR1 and CDR2: ENHRY, SYGVKD. The CDR3 loop reads CAISEPETGTEAFF. For the CDR3, the DNA is TGTGCCATCAGTGAACCCGAGACCGGCACTGAAGCTTTCTTT.